The 17 T cell receptor beta chains below all came from one sample that was sequenced in a study of T cell responses to AZD1222 COVID-19 vaccine. Repertoires were generated with immunoSEQ multiplex PCR, while TCRdb's copy carries only in-frame clones and drops some. This sample has under 140,000 clones; 85% to 95% occur once, and the top ten carry around 7.8%. The sample in question was peripheral blood, obtained on day 0 of AZD1222 vaccination. The receptors stem from an adult in good health.

The sample holds one count of this clone. The V and J genes are TRBV28 and TRBJ1-6, with 8 bases aligning to TRBD1. Trimming took 5 bases from V and 6 from J; bases not matched to a gene: 6. Germline lookup yields CDR1 MDHEN and CDR2 SYDVKM. The CDR3 consists of 15 residues. The CDR3 sequence: CASSPGQGGNSPLHF. CDR3 DNA sequence: TGTGCCAGCAGTCCCGGACAGGGTGGTAATTCACCCCTCCACTTT.

The CDR3 bases are TGTGCCAGCAGTCCTGAAGGGACAACCTACGAGCAGTACTTC. Translated, it gives CASSPEGTTYEQYF. The rearrangement uses TRBV27 and TRBJ2-7, with D possibly being TRBD1 (6 bases). Per the germline V gene, CDR1 is MNHEY and CDR2 is SMNVEV (reference sequence). V gave up 5 bases and J gave up 2 bases, with 13 bases separating them. This CDR3 comprises 14 residues.

The chain joins TRBV4-1 to TRBJ2-3, with TRBD2 identical over 9 bases. With V trimmed by 4 bases and J by 6 bases, 11 bases remained unmatched. This CDR3 is 16 amino acids long. Germline values: CDR1 MGHRA, CDR2 YSYEKL. In DNA, the CDR3 is TGCGCCAGCAGCCCCTCAGGCAGCGGGGGGCTTGATACGCAGTATTTT. Its translation is CASSPSGSGGLDTQYF.

The chain is built from TRBV18 and TRBJ1-3; 11 bases fit TRBD1. CDR1 is KGHSH, CDR2 LQKENI, per germline. V was clipped by 4 bases and J by 3 bases; unmatched bases: 5. The CDR3 spans 16 residues. CDR3 protein: CASSLDRGRGGNTIYF. CDR3 sequence (DNA): TGTGCCAGCTCACTGGACAGGGGGCGTGGTGGAAACACCATATATTTT. The full variable domain, completed using reference TRBV18 and TRBJ1-3, is NAGVMQNPRHLVRRRGQEARLRCSPMKGHSHVYWYRQLPEEGLKFMVYLQKENIIDESGMPKERFSAEFPKEGPSILRIQQVVRGDSAAYFCASSLDRGRGGNTIYFGEGSWLTVV.

The chain uses TRBV11-2 and TRBJ1-1; D not resolved. CDR3 length: 13 amino acids. From germline, CDR1 is SGHAT and CDR2 FQNNGV. V was cut by 7 bases and J by 0 bases, with 9 bases left in between. The CDR3 region is CASTNHMNTEAFF. The CDR3 DNA follows: TGTGCCAGCACCAATCACATGAACACTGAAGCTTTCTTT. The entire variable domain, with the rest obtained from reference TRBV11-2 and TRBJ1-1, is as follows: EAGVAQSPRYKIIEKRQSVAFWCNPISGHATLYWYQQILGQGPKLLIQFQNNGVVDDSQLPKDRFSAERLKGVDSTLKIQPAKLEDSAVYLCASTNHMNTEAFFGQGTRLTVV.

The chain is built from TRBV5-1 and TRBJ2-3; D not resolved. Trimming removed 0 bases from V and 0 bases from J, with 8 bases in between. CDR1 and CDR2 from the germline V gene are SGHRS and YFSETQ. The CDR3 is 15 residues long. Written as DNA, the CDR3 is TGCGCCAGCAGCTTGGTTCCCTCTAGCACAGATACGCAGTATTTT. Translating gives CASSLVPSSTDTQYF. Together with reference TRBV5-1 and TRBJ2-3, the CDR3 gives the full variable domain: KAGVTQTPRYLIKTRGQQVTLSCSPISGHRSVSWYQQTPGQGLQFLFEYFSETQRNKGNFPGRFSGRQFSNSRSEMNVSTLELGDSALYLCASSLVPSSTDTQYFGPGTRLTVL.

The chain uses TRBV13 and TRBJ2-7; 9 positions match TRBD1. CDR1 and CDR2 from the germline V gene are PRHDT and FYEKMQ (reference sequence). The CDR3 extends over 14 amino acids. Trimming removed 4 bases from V and 2 bases from J; junction bases left unmatched: 3. The CDR3 DNA reads TGTGCCAGCAGCTCGGGACAGGGTACCTACGAGCAGTACTTC. Translating it yields CASSSGQGTYEQYF.

The rearrangement links TRBV11-1 to TRBJ1-1, with 8 bases identical to TRBD1. Germline V CDR1 and CDR2: SGHAT, FQDESV (reference sequence). J was trimmed by 4 bases and V by 3 bases; bases with no gene match: 4. This CDR3 spans 14 amino acids. In nucleotides, the CDR3 is TGTGCCAGCAGCTTCAGGGGGCACCCCACTGAAGCTTTCTTT. This gives the protein CASSFRGHPTEAFF.

J is TRBJ2-7 and V is TRBV5-6, with D unresolved. Trimming took 2 bases from V and 5 from J, leaving 5 bases between them. Looked up from germline, CDR1 is SGHDT and CDR2 is YYEEEE. CDR3 length equals 11 residues. This CDR3 reads CASSFLDEQYF. The CDR3 DNA follows: TGTGCCAGCAGCTTCCTTGACGAGCAGTACTTC.

The chain has TRBV5-6 and TRBJ1-3; D remains unclear. Trimming took 2 bases from V and 4 from J, leaving 10 bases between them. This CDR3 comprises 14 residues. Germline V gives CDR1 SGHDT, CDR2 YYEEEE. The CDR3, as DNA: TGTGCCAGCAGCTTCTCTCCGGGGGGAAACACCATATATTTT. Translated: CASSFSPGGNTIYF.

The chain employs TRBV9 and TRBJ1-1; D is unclear. Trimming stripped 0 bases from V and 8 bases from J, with 11 bases between. Germline lookup yields CDR1 SGDLS and CDR2 YYNGEE. This CDR3 has 13 residues. CDR3: CASSVATGSEAFF. CDR3 coding DNA: TGTGCCAGCAGCGTAGCTACGGGCAGCGAAGCTTTCTTT.

V and J are TRBV28 and TRBJ1-5, with no clear D. This CDR3 comprises 13 residues. Germline CDR1 is MDHEN and CDR2 is SYDVKM. V lost 5 bases and J 9 bases, leaving 14 bases between the germline ends. CDR3 residues: CASSPWKGGPQHF. In DNA, the CDR3 is TGTGCCAGCAGTCCTTGGAAAGGCGGGCCCCAGCATTTT.

The genes are TRBV4-1 and TRBJ1-5; D is perhaps TRBD1 (6 bases). Trimming shortened V by 0 bases and J by 7 bases, and 13 bases separated the two germline ends. The CDR3 is 15 amino acids. Germline assignment: CDR1 MGHRA and CDR2 YSYEKL. For the CDR3, the DNA is TGCGCCAGCAGCCAAGATGGGGGGCGGGGGCAGCCCCAGCATTTT. Translated, it gives CASSQDGGRGQPQHF.

The chain joins TRBV7-3 to TRBJ2-1; 7 positions match TRBD1. The CDR3 has 15 residues. The germline V gene has CDR1 SGHTA and CDR2 FQGTGA. Trimming removed 4 bases from V and 6 bases from J; junction bases left unmatched: 9. CDR3 region: CASSSPGQSSNEQFF. The DNA of the CDR3 is TGTGCCAGCAGCTCGCCGGGACAGTCGTCCAATGAGCAGTTCTTC.

The chain employs TRBV19 and TRBJ1-1; no definite D call. This CDR3 comprises 15 residues. V was clipped by 3 bases and J by 1 base, with 12 bases between them. Germline CDR1 reads LNHDA; CDR2 reads SQIVND (reference sequence). CDR3: CASSIGMGTNTEAFF. The CDR3 coding sequence is TGTGCCAGTAGTATTGGTATGGGCACGAACACTGAAGCTTTCTTT. The full variable domain, in which reference TRBV19 and TRBJ1-1 provide the parts outside the CDR3, is DGGITQSPKYLFRKEGQNVTLSCEQNLNHDAMYWYRQDPGQGLRLIYYSQIVNDFQKGDIAEGYSVSREKKESFPLTVTSAQKNPTAFYLCASSIGMGTNTEAFFGQGTRLTVV.

This clone was recorded only once. The chain couples TRBV9 to TRBJ2-3; either TRBD1 or TRBD2 may fit D (6 bases each). Germline V gene lookup returns CDR1 SGDLS and CDR2 YYNGEE. This CDR3 is 12 amino acids long. The germline V and J ends were trimmed by 3 bases and 5 bases, with 7 bases remaining between them. The CDR3 region has the DNA TGTGCCAGCAGCGAGGGGGGAGATACGCAGTATTTT. Amino acid sequence: CASSEGGDTQYF.

V is TRBV19 and J is TRBJ1-5, with a weak D call TRBD1 (6 bases). V dropped 6 bases and J dropped 1 base, with 16 bases sitting between them. Germline-derived CDR1 and CDR2 are LNHDA and SQIVND (reference sequence). This CDR3 contains 16 residues. The CDR3, as DNA: TGTGCCAGTAGCTTTACAGGGAAAAGGAGCAATCAGCCCCAGCATTTT. Protein product: CASSFTGKRSNQPQHF.